The clone carrying this TCR beta chain appeared a few times. V gave up 7 bases and J gave up 5 bases, with 15 bases separating them. Germline V gives CDR1 SQVTM, CDR2 ANQGSEA. The CDR3 length is 12 residues. TCRdb used MiXCR to reprocess the reads, holding one entry per CDR3 protein. The repertoire has about 260,000 distinct CDR3 sequences, about an eighth of them found once; the top ten carry around 9%. This sample is part of a study of T cell repertoires in cytomegalovirus infection. This TCR was sampled from a human donor in good health (CMV status not recorded). Some clones in this sample may be carry-over from other donors' samples. The specimen was PBMCs. This rearrangement joins TRBV29-1 to TRBJ2-7, with a tentative D call TRBD2 (7 bases). CDR3 in DNA: TGCAGCGGTGGAAGGGGGGGGAACGAGCAGTACTTC. This translates into CSGGRGGNEQYF.